One and the same sample provided the 11 T cell receptor beta chains below, sequenced in a study of early T cells in non-severe SARS-CoV-2 infection (dated by TCRdb to about 2021). Library preparation employed 5' RACE. Sequencing was performed on a NextSeq 500. TCRdb cleaned the public reads at Q25 with fastp, built clones with MiXCR and kept in-frame beta chains. One record per CDR3 amino acid sequence lists the most common genes and DNA. The sample profile shows approximately 75,000 distinct CDR3 sequences; around 4.2% of them were found once. More than 3% of the sample goes to the ten largest clones. This sample comprised whole blood, obtained at baseline. The receptors were gathered from an adult who was a healthcare worker with PCR-confirmed SARS-CoV-2 infection or an uninfected control (not recorded which). The donor label of this sample is uncertain.

This clonotype was picked up a small number of times. The chain has TRBV5-6 and TRBJ2-5; TRBD2 matches 12 bases. Unmatched junction bases numbered 3, after V lost 4 bases and J lost 2 bases. Germline CDR1 and CDR2: SGHDT and YYEEEE. This CDR3 is built from 15 residues. DNA for the CDR3: TGTGCCAGCAGCAGACTAGCGGGGGAACAAGAGACCCAGTACTTC. Translated: CASSRLAGEQETQYF.

There are many counts of this clonotype. This chain links TRBV19 with TRBJ2-1; TRBD1 matches at 10 bases. The germline V gene has CDR1 LNHDA and CDR2 SQIVND (reference sequence). The CDR3 loop spans 13 amino acids. With V trimmed by 5 bases and J by 9 bases, 4 bases remained unmatched. Here the CDR3 DNA reads TGTGCCAGTAGTCCCGACAGGGGGCGTGAGCAGTTCTTC. The encoded protein is CASSPDRGREQFF.

This clonotype was seen more than once but under ten times. This chain uses TRBV6-5 with TRBJ1-4; D perhaps matches TRBD1 (5 bases). This CDR3 has 14 residues. In germline, CDR1 is MNHEY, CDR2 SVGAGI. V lost 2 bases and J 6 bases, leaving 10 bases between the germline ends. CDR3: CASSYTAGDEKLFF. The CDR3 DNA sequence: TGTGCCAGCAGTTACACGGCGGGGGATGAAAAACTGTTTTTT.

The chain combines TRBV2 with TRBJ1-3; D not certain. The germline V gene encodes CDR1 SNHLY and CDR2 FYNNEI. The CDR3 runs to 17 residues. Between the trimmed V and J ends, which lost 6 bases and 0 bases, there was a span of 18 bases. CDR3 in amino acids: CASRETNQRISGNTIYF. CDR3 DNA: TGTGCCAGCAGAGAAACAAACCAGAGGATCTCTGGAAACACCATATATTTT. The full variable domain, its missing parts supplied by reference TRBV2 and TRBJ1-3, is EPEVTQTPSHQVTQMGQEVILRCVPISNHLYFYWYRQILGQKVEFLVSFYNNEISEKSEIFDDQFSVERPDGSNFTLKIRSTKLEDSAMYFCASRETNQRISGNTIYFGEGSWLTVV.

This clonotype was counted many times. The genes are TRBV12-3 or TRBV12-4 and TRBJ1-5; TRBD1 aligns across 10 bases. Trimming cost V 6 bases and J 7 bases; bases outside gene matches: 9. The CDR3 totals 15 residues. The CDR3 region is CASRPGQGTLQPQHF. As DNA, the CDR3 is TGTGCCAGCAGACCGGGACAGGGGACACTCCAGCCCCAGCATTTT.

This clonotype was found a few times. V and J are TRBV11-2 and TRBJ1-1; D is undetermined. This CDR3 has 14 amino acids. From germline, CDR1 is SGHAT and CDR2 FQNNGV. Trimming took 1 base from V and 10 from J, leaving 16 bases between them. CDR3: CASSLGIVDPGAFF. DNA for the CDR3: TGTGCCAGCAGCTTAGGGATAGTGGATCCGGGAGCTTTCTTT.

This clonotype was seen repeatedly, ten times or more. This chain uses TRBV28 with TRBJ1-2; 10 bases align to TRBD1. Per the germline V gene, CDR1 is MDHEN and CDR2 is SYDVKM. The junction had 7 bases not matched to a gene; V was cut back by 2 bases and J by 7 bases. CDR3 length: 15 amino acids. The CDR3 DNA reads TGTGCCAGCAGTTTAATTCGGGACAGGGGTGCTGGCTACACCTTC. Translated, it gives CASSLIRDRGAGYTF.

This clonotype was counted at least ten times. The gene calls are TRBV24-1 and TRBJ2-3; TRBD2 aligns across 11 bases. CDR3 length equals 17 residues. The ends lost 2 bases at V and 0 bases at J; junction bases unmatched: 3. In germline, CDR1 is KGHDR, CDR2 SFDVKD. The CDR3 loop reads CATSDSTSGGSTDTQYF. The CDR3 coding sequence is TGTGCCACCAGTGATTCAACTAGCGGGGGAAGCACAGATACGCAGTATTTT.

The chain recombines TRBV6-4 with TRBJ1-6, with 7 bases identical to TRBD1. The CDR3 has 14 amino acids. Germline lookup yields CDR1 MRHNA and CDR2 SNTAGT. V lost 5 bases and J lost 9; bases outside the gene matches: 7. The CDR3 loop is CASSRDSLSSPLHF. CDR3 bases: TGTGCCAGCAGTCGGGACAGCCTTAGTTCACCCCTCCACTTT.

The chain recombines TRBV4-1 with TRBJ1-6; D may be TRBD1 (6 bases). The CDR3 loop spans 17 amino acids. V was trimmed by 10 bases and J by 6 bases, leaving 25 bases between them. CDR1 MGHRA and CDR2 YSYEKL come from the germline V gene. This CDR3 is CATSLGVGGAGNSPLHF. The CDR3 bases are TGCGCCACCTCGTTGGGAGTGGGGGGCGCGGGTAATTCACCCCTCCACTTT.

This clonotype was seen more than once but under ten times. The chain uses TRBV11-2 and TRBJ2-1; D may correspond to TRBD1 or TRBD2 (5 bases each). Germline lookup yields CDR1 SGHAT and CDR2 FQNNGV. V lost 4 bases and J lost 5, with 18 bases in between. This CDR3 is built from 16 residues. The CDR3: CASSWSLRDPHNEQFF. DNA for the CDR3: TGTGCCAGCAGCTGGTCCCTCCGGGACCCCCACAATGAGCAGTTCTTC.